The table lists the clone carrying this T cell receptor (beta chain) with a few counts. V dropped 6 bases and J dropped 7; count of bases not matched to a gene: 11. CDR3 length equals 15 residues. TCRdb re-called the 5' RACE reads with MiXCR, one entry per CDR3 protein. The data contain hundreds of thousands of distinct CDR3 sequences, over 20% of them seen just once; the ten biggest clones take up under 15%. This specimen comes from a study of T-cell memory formation after mild COVID-19. Sequenced: PBMCs or a T cell subset sorted from them (not recorded which). The J gene is TRBJ1-5, the V gene TRBV12-3 or TRBV12-4; 8 bases are a match to TRBD1. The sequence was collected from an adult woman who had mild COVID-19 (a few samples of this study predate the infection). Cell type and time point are not known. CDR3 coding DNA: TGTGCCAGCAGCTTATTCCGGGACAGGCGACAGCCCCAGCATTTT. Amino acid sequence: CASSLFRDRRQPQHF.